The present T cell receptor beta chain was sequenced within a study of shared clonotypes between healthy human individuals. Across the whole study: Participating donors consisted of a couple of women and a few men aged 18 to 49. General study findings and limits: Sharing of clonotypes among donors was expected to vary with sequencing depth. Among non-shared clonotypes, generation probabilities were lower than among those shared by all four donors. Shared across several donors were approximately 5% of the naive CD4 clonotypes.

The CDR3 loop spans 17 amino acids. With 3 bases clipped from V and 0 bases from J, the junction kept 8 bases outside the gene matches. Germline CDR1 MGHRA, CDR2 YSYEKL. Comment on this clone: Its cognate antigen is unknown.

Measured with immunoSEQ multiplex PCR; TCRdb has only the in-frame clones, and not every one. Here the sample spans approximately 2,200,000 clones, 85% to 95% being singletons. Naivety among CD8 cells was defined by CD45RO negativity and positive CCR7 selection, thereby excluding terminally differentiated effector memory CD45RA+ cells. Sequenced input: naive CD8+ T cells from PBMCs. The chain links TRBV4-1 to TRBJ2-1; TRBD2 matches 7 bases. The receptor was isolated from a young man in good health. Some clones in this sample may be carry-over from other donors' samples. CDR3 sequence (DNA): TGCGCCAGCAGCCATGGTCCAGCGGGACTCTCCTACAATGAGCAGTTCTTC. This encodes CASSHGPAGLSYNEQFF.